This is a list of T cell receptor beta chains from one sample in a study of blood T cells in healthy people across ages. TCRdb reprocessed the 5' RACE reads via MiXCR and lists one record per CDR3 protein. The data show about 1.1 million distinct CDR3 sequences, with roughly two fifths seen just once and around 14% held by the top ten. The sequencing input was blood. These receptors were collected from a man between 18 and 29 years old in good health. The CDR3 runs from the conserved cysteine through the conserved F or W. D genes are given only for firm matches. Size values are once, few and many counts, or a class for expanded clones, and some rows have none.

CDR3aa: CASSWGSETQYF
d_gene: .
v_gene: TRBV7-9
j_gene: TRBJ2-5
abundance: few

CDR3aa: CASSRGTQPQHF
d_gene: .
v_gene: TRBV4-2
j_gene: TRBJ1-5
abundance: .

CDR3aa: CAISESVEGYGYTF
d_gene: .
v_gene: TRBV10-3
j_gene: TRBJ1-2
abundance: few

CDR3aa: CASSLAPGLENNEQFF
d_gene: TRBD2
v_gene: TRBV7-3
j_gene: TRBJ2-1
abundance: few

CDR3aa: CSSSIRGQETQYF
d_gene: .
v_gene: TRBV29-1
j_gene: TRBJ2-5
abundance: many

CDR3aa: CASSYPYRGQETDEQYF
d_gene: TRBD1
v_gene: TRBV6-2/TRBV6-3
j_gene: TRBJ2-7
abundance: .

CDR3aa: CAWSQIGGAFF
d_gene: .
v_gene: TRBV30
j_gene: TRBJ1-1
abundance: .

CDR3aa: CASSLGGTGSYNEQFF
d_gene: TRBD1
v_gene: TRBV13
j_gene: TRBJ2-1
abundance: many

CDR3aa: CASSPTWQIIETQYF
d_gene: .
v_gene: TRBV7-2
j_gene: TRBJ2-5
abundance: .

CDR3aa: CAISEWGEQYF
d_gene: .
v_gene: TRBV10-3
j_gene: TRBJ2-7
abundance: .

CDR3aa: CASSLEAGGSTDTQYF
d_gene: TRBD2
v_gene: TRBV7-2
j_gene: TRBJ2-3
abundance: many

CDR3aa: CASNSERGRGQPQHF
d_gene: TRBD1
v_gene: TRBV7-6
j_gene: TRBJ1-5
abundance: .

CDR3aa: CASTRGPSTDTQYF
d_gene: .
v_gene: TRBV7-2
j_gene: TRBJ2-3
abundance: .

CDR3aa: CSARDSGVIYNEQFF
d_gene: .
v_gene: TRBV20-1
j_gene: TRBJ2-1
abundance: .

CDR3aa: CASREDWEDQPQHF
d_gene: .
v_gene: TRBV6-5
j_gene: TRBJ1-5
abundance: .

CDR3aa: CASSYSKDRGTYNSPLHF
d_gene: TRBD1
v_gene: TRBV6-5
j_gene: TRBJ1-6
abundance: .

CDR3aa: CSARKGQGYNEQFF
d_gene: TRBD1
v_gene: TRBV20-1
j_gene: TRBJ2-1
abundance: .

CDR3aa: CASSLELAVYNEQFF
d_gene: TRBD2
v_gene: TRBV7-7
j_gene: TRBJ2-1
abundance: .

CDR3aa: CSARVAGRGANVLTF
d_gene: .
v_gene: TRBV20-1
j_gene: TRBJ2-6
abundance: few

CDR3aa: CASSRDSPNQPQHF
d_gene: TRBD1
v_gene: TRBV7-2
j_gene: TRBJ1-5
abundance: few

CDR3aa: CASNQEGGSYNSPLHF
d_gene: .
v_gene: TRBV4-2
j_gene: TRBJ1-6
abundance: .